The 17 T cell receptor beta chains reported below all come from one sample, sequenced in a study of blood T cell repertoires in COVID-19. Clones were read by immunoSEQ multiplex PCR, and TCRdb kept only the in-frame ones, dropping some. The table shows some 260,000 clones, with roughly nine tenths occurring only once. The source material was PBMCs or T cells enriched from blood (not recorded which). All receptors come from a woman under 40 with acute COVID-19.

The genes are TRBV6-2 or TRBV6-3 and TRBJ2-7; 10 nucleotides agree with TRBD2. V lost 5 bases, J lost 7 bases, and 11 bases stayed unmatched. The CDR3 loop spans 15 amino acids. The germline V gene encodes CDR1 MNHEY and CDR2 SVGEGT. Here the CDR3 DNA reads TGTGCCAGCAGTCAACCGGGACTAGCGACCCGGGAGCAGTACTTC. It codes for CASSQPGLATREQYF.

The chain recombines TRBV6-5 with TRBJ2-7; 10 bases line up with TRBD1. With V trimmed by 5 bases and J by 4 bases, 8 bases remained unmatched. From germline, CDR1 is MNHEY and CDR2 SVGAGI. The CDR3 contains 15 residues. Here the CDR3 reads CASSPGGTGAYEQYF. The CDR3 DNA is TGTGCCAGCAGTCCCGGGGGGACAGGGGCATACGAGCAGTACTTC.

The CDR3 is CASTTTGGRNTIYF. The DNA for the CDR3 is TGTGCCAGCACCACGACAGGGGGCCGAAACACCATATATTTT. The chain employs TRBV2 and TRBJ1-3; TRBD1 matches 10 bases. Germline CDR1 reads SNHLY; CDR2 reads FYNNEI. This CDR3 contains 14 residues. V was clipped by 7 bases and J by 5 bases; unmatched bases: 5.

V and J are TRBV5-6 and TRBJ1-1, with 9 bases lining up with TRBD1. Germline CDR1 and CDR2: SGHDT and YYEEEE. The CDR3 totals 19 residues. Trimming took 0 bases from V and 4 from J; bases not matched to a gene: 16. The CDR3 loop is CASSLAGQGPLGIVTEAFF. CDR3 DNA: TGTGCCAGCAGCTTGGCCGGACAGGGGCCCCTAGGGATTGTCACTGAAGCTTTCTTT.

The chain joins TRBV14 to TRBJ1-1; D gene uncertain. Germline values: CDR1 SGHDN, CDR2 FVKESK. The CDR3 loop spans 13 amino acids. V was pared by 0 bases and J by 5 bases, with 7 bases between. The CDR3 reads CASSQDFGTEAFF. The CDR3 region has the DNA TGTGCCAGCAGCCAAGATTTCGGGACTGAAGCTTTCTTT.

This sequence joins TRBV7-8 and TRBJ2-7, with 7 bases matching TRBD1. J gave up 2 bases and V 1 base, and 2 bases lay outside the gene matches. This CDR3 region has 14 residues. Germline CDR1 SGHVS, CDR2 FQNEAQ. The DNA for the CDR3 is TGTGCCAGCAGCTTAGGACAGGGCACCTACGAGCAGTACTTC. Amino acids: CASSLGQGTYEQYF.

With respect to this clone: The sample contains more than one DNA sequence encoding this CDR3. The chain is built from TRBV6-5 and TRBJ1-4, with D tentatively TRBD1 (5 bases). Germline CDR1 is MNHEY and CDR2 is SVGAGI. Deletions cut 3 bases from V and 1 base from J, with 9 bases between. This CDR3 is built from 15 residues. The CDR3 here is CASSYSGGTNEKLFF. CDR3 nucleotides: TGTGCCAGCAGTTATTCGGGGGGAACTAATGAAAAACTGTTTTTT.

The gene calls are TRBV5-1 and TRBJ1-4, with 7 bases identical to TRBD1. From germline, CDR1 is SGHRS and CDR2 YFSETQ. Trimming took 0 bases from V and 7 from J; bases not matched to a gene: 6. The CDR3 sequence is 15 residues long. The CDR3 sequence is CASSLDRGDREKLFF. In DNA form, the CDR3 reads TGCGCCAGCAGCTTGGACAGGGGAGATCGTGAAAAACTGTTTTTT.

The CDR3 sequence: CASSEGQGVYEQYF. The CDR3 region has the DNA TGTGCCAGCAGCGAGGGACAGGGAGTCTACGAGCAGTACTTC. V gene TRBV5-5 combines with J gene TRBJ2-7, with TRBD1 identical over 9 bases. This CDR3 region has 14 residues. Germline V CDR1 and CDR2: SGHKS, YYEKEE (reference sequence). J lost 3 bases, V lost 4 bases, and 5 bases had no gene match.

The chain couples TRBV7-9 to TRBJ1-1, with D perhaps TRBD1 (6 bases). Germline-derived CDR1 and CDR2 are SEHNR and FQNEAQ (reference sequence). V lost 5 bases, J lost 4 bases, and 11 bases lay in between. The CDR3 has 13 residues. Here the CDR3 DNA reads TGTGCCAGCAGCCTACAGGGTGGCACTGAAGCTTTCTTT. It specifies CASSLQGGTEAFF.

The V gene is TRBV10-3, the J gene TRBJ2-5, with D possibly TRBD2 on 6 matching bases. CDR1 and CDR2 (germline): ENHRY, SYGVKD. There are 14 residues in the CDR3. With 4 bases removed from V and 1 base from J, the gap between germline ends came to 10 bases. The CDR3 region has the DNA TGTGCCATCAGTGCGACCGGGGGCCAAGAGACCCAGTACTTC. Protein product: CAISATGGQETQYF.

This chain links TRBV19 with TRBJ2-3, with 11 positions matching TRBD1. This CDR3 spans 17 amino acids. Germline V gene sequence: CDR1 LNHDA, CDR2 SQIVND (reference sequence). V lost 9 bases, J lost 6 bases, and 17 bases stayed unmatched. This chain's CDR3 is CASSGWGGQGATDTQYF. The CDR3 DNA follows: TGTGCCAGCTCCGGATGGGGCGGACAGGGGGCCACGGATACGCAGTATTTT.

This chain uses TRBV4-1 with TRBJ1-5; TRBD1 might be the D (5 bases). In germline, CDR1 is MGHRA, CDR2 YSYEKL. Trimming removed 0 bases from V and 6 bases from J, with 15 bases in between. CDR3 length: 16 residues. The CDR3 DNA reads TGCGCCAGCAGCCAAGACCAAGACAGCCGAGGTCAGCCCCAGCATTTT. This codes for CASSQDQDSRGQPQHF.

The chain's CDR3 is CASSFRGFTEAFF. As DNA, the CDR3 is TGTGCCAGCAGTTTTAGGGGTTTTACTGAAGCTTTCTTT. This sequence joins TRBV27 and TRBJ1-1; D possibly corresponds to TRBD1 (5 bases). Germline V gives CDR1 MNHEY, CDR2 SMNVEV (reference sequence). Trimming removed 3 bases at V and 5 bases at J, with 10 bases between. The CDR3 consists of 13 residues.

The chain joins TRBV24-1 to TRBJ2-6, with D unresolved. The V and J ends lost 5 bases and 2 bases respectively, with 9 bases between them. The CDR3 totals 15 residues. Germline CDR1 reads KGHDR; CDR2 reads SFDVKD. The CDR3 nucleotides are TGTGCCACCAGTGGTAGCCAACCTGGGGCCAACGTCCTGACTTTC. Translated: CATSGSQPGANVLTF.

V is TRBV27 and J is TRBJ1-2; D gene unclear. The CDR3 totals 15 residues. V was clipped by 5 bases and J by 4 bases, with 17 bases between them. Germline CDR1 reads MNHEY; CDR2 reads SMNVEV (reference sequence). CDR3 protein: CASSPQEGFSYGYTF. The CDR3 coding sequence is TGTGCCAGCAGTCCCCAGGAGGGCTTTAGCTATGGCTACACCTTC.

The CDR3 protein is CASRGANEQYF. CDR3 bases: TGTGCCTCTCGGGGGGCCAATGAGCAGTACTTC. The V and J genes are TRBV7-9 and TRBJ2-7; tentative D call: TRBD2 (7 bases). The CDR3 length is 11 residues. CDR1 is SEHNR and CDR2 is FQNEAQ in the germline V gene (reference sequence). Trimming left V 11 bases short and J 7 bases short, with 15 bases between.